This record looks at one T cell receptor beta chain sequence and its context. These data belong to a study of beta chain features in type 1 diabetes. Sequenced material consisted of expressed TCRB transcripts (all of the isolated RNA was reverse transcribed). The assay was immunoSEQ multiplex PCR, and TCRdb's table has in-frame clones only and misses some. The sample has more than 350,000 clones; 11% are singletons. Looked up from germline, CDR1 is SGHTA and CDR2 is FQGTGA. The CDR3 covers 14 residues. J lost 2 bases, V lost 2 bases, and 1 base had no gene match. This TCR was sampled from a woman under 30 in good health. Material for sequencing was naive CD4+ T cells from blood. This sequence joins TRBV7-3 and TRBJ2-3, with 7 bases matching TRBD2. DNA for the CDR3: TGTGCCAGCAGCTTAGGGGGGGTCACAGATACGCAGTATTTT. As protein: CASSLGGVTDTQYF. The entire variable domain, with the rest obtained from reference TRBV7-3 and TRBJ2-3, is as follows: GAGVSQTPSNKVTEKGKYVELRCDPISGHTALYWYRQSLGQGPEFLIYFQGTGAADDSGLPNDRFFAVRPEGSVSTLKIQRTERGDSAVYLCASSLGGVTDTQYFGPGTRLTVL.